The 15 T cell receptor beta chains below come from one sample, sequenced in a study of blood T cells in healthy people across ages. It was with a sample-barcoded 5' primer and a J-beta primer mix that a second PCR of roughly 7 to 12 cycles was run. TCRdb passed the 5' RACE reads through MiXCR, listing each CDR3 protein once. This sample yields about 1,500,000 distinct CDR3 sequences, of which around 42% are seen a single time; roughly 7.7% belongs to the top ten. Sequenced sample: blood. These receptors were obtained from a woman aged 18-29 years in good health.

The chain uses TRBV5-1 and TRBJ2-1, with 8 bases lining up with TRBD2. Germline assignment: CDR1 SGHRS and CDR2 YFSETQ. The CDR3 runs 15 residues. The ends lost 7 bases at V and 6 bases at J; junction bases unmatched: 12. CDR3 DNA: TGCGCCAGCCACCTAAGCGGGAGCTCCCTCAATGAGCAGTTCTTC. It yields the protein CASHLSGSSLNEQFF.

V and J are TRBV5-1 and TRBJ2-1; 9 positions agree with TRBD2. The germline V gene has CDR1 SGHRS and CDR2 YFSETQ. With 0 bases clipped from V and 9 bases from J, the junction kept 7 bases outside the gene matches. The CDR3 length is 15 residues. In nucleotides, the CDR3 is TGCGCCAGCAGCTTGGTAGCTAGCGGGAACGTTGAGCAGTTCTTC. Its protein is CASSLVASGNVEQFF.

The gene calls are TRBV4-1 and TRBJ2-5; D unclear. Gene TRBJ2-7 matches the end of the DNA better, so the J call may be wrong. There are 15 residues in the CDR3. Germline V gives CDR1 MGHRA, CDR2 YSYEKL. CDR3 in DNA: TGCGCCAGCAGCCTTCTGGACGGGTATCAGGACGAGCAGTACTTC. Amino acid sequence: CASSLLDGYQDEQYF.

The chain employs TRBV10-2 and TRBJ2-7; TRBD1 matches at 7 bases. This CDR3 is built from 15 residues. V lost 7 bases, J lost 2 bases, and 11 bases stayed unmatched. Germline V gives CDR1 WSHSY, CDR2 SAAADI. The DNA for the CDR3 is TGCGCCAGCATGTCGTTCAGGGGGAGCCCCTACGAGCAGTACTTC. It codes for CASMSFRGSPYEQYF.

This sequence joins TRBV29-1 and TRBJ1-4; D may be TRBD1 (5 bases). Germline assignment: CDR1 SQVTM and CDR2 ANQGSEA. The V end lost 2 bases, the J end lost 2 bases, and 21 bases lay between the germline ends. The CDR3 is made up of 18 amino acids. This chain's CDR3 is CSVEFGALVEGTNEKLFF. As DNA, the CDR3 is TGCAGCGTTGAATTCGGGGCTCTGGTTGAGGGGACTAATGAAAAACTGTTTTTT. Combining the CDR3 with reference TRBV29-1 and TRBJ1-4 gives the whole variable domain SAVISQKPSRDICQRGTSLTIQCQVDSQVTMMFWYRQQPGQSLTLIATANQGSEATYESGFVIDKFPISRPNLTFSTLTVSNMSPEDSSIYLCSVEFGALVEGTNEKLFFGSGTQLSVL.

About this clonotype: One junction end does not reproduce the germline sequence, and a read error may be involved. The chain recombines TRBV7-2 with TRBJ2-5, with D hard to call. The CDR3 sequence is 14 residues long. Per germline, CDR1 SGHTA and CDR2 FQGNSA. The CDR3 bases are TGTGCCAGCAGCGTAGCCCTTACCCCAGGGACCCAGTACTTC. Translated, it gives CASSVALTPGTQYF. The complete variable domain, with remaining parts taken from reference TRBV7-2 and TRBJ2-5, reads GAGVSQSPSNKVTEKGKDVELRCDPISGHTALYWYRQSLGQGLEFLIYFQGNSAPDKSGLPSDRFSAERTGGSVSTLTIQRTQQEDSAVYLCASSVALTPGTQYFGPGTRLLVL.

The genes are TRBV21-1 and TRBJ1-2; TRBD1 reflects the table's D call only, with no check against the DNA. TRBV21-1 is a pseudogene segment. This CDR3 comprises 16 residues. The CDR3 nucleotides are TGTGCCAGCAGCAAAGCACGATCCCCGGGGAACTATGGCTACACCTTC. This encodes CASSKARSPGNYGYTF.

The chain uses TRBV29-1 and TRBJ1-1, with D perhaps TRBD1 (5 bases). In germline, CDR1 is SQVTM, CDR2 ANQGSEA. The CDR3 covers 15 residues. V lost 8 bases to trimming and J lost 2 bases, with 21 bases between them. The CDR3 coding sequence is TGCAGCTCAATTTGGGGATTAGGGGCTAACACTGAAGCTTTCTTT. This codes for CSSIWGLGANTEAFF.

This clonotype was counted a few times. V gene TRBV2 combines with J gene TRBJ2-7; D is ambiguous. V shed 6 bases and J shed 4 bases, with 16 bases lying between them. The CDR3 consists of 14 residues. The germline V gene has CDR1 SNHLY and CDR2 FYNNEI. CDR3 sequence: CASSAPLDPYEQYF. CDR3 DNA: TGTGCCAGCAGCGCCCCGCTTGATCCTTACGAGCAGTACTTC.

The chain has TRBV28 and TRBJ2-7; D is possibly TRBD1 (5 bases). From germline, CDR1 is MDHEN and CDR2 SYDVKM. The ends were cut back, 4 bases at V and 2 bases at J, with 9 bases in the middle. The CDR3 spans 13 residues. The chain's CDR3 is CASSWGSPYEQYF. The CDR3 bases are TGTGCCAGCAGTTGGGGCAGTCCCTACGAGCAGTACTTC.

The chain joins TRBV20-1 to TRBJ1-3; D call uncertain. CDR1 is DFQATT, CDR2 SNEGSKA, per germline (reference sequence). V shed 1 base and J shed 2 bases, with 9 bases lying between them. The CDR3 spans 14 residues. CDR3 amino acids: CSARVPPPGNTIYF. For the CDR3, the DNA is TGCAGTGCTAGAGTCCCCCCCCCTGGAAACACCATATATTTT.

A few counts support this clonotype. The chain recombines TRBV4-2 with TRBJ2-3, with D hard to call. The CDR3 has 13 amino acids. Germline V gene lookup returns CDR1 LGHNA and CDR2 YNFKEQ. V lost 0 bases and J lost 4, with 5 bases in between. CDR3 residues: CASSQDWSDTQYF. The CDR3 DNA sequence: TGTGCCAGCAGCCAAGATTGGTCAGATACGCAGTATTTT.

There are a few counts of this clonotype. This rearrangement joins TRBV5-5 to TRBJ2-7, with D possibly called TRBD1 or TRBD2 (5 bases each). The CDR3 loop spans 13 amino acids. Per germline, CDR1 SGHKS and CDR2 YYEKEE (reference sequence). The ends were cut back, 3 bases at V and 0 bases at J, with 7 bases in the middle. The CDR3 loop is CASSWDPSYEQYF. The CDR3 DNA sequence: TGTGCCAGCAGCTGGGACCCCTCCTACGAGCAGTACTTC.

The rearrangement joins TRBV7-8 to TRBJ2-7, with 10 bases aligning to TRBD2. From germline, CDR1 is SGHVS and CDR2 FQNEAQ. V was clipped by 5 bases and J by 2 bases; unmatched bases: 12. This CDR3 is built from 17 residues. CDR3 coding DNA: TGTGCCAGCAGCCTACGTACTAAGGGACTAGCGACCTACGAGCAGTACTTC. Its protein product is CASSLRTKGLATYEQYF. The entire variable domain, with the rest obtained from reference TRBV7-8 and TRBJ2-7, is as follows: GAGVSQSPRYKVAKRGQDVALRCDPISGHVSLFWYQQALGQGPEFLTYFQNEAQLDKSGLPSDRFFAERPEGSVSTLKIQRTQQEDSAVYLCASSLRTKGLATYEQYFGPGTRLTVT.

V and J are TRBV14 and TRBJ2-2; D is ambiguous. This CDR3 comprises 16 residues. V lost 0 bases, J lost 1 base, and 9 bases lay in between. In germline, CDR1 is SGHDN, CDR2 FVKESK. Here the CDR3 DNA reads TGTGCCAGCAGCCAAGAGCTTTTGCGGAACACCGGGGAGCTGTTTTTT. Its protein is CASSQELLRNTGELFF.